This TCR beta chain comes out of a study of blood T cell repertoires in COVID-19. From germline, CDR1 is LGHDT and CDR2 YNNKEL (reference sequence). The CDR3 contains 18 residues. V trimming: 0 bases; J trimming: 3 bases; junction bases outside the gene matches: 5. Measured with immunoSEQ multiplex PCR; TCRdb has only the in-frame clones, and not every one. This sample has under 200,000 clones; approximately 85% occur once, and the top ten carry roughly 1.1%. The receptor was derived from a man aged 55 to 70 who had recovered from COVID-19. Material for sequencing was peripheral blood. The rearrangement links TRBV3-1 (or the pseudogene TRBV3-2) to TRBJ2-3, with 14 bases lining up with TRBD2. The CDR3 DNA follows: TGTGCCAGCAGCCAAGATCGCAGACTAGCGGGGGGGACAGATACGCAGTATTTT. Protein: CASSQDRRLAGGTDTQYF.